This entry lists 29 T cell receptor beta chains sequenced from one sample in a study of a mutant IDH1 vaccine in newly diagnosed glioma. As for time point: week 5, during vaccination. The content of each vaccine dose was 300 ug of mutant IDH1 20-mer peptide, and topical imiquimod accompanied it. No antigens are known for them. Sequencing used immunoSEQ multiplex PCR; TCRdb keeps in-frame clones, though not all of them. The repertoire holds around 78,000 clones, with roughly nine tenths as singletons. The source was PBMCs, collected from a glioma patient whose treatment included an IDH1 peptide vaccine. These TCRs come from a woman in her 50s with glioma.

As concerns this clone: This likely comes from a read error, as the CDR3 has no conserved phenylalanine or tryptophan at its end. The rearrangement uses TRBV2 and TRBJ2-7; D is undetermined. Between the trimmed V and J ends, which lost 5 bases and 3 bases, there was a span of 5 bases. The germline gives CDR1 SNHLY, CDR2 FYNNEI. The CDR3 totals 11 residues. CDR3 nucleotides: TGTGCCAGCAGTTTCTTCTACGAGCAGTACCTC. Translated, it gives CASSFFYEQYL.

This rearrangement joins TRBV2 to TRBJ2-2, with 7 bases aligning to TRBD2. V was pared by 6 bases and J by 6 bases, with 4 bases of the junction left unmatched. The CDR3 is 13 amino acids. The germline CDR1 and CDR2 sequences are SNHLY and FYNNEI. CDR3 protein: CASRDREAGELFF. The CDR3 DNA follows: TGTGCCAGCAGGGACCGGGAGGCCGGGGAGCTGTTTTTT. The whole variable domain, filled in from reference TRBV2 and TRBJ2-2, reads EPEVTQTPSHQVTQMGQEVILRCVPISNHLYFYWYRQILGQKVEFLVSFYNNEISEKSEIFDDQFSVERPDGSNFTLKIRSTKLEDSAMYFCASRDREAGELFFGEGSRLTVL.

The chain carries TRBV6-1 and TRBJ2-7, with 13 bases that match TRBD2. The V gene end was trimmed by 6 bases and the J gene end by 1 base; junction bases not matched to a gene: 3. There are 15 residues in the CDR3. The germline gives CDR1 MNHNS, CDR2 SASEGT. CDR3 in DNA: TGTGCCAGCAGGGAGGGACTAGCGGGATCCTACGAGCAGTACTTC. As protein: CASREGLAGSYEQYF.

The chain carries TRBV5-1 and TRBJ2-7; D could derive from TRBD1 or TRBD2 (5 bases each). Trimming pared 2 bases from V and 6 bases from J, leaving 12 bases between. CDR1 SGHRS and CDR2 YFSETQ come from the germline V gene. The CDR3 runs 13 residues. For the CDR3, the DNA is TGCGCCAGCAGCTTAACCCCTGGGGGCGAGCAGTACTTC. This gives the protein CASSLTPGGEQYF.

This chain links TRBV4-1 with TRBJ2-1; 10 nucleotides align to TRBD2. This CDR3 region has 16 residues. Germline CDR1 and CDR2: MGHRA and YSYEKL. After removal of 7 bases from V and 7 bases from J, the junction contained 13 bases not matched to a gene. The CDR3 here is CASTQGLAGVWNEQFF. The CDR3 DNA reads TGCGCCAGCACCCAGGGTCTAGCGGGAGTTTGGAATGAGCAGTTCTTC.

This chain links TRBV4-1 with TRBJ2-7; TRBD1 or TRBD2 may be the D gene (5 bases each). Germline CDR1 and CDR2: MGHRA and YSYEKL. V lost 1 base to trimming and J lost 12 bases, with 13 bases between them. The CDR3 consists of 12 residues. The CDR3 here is CASSQGGFRLYF. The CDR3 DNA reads TGCGCCAGCAGCCAAGGGGGGTTTAGGCTGTACTTC.

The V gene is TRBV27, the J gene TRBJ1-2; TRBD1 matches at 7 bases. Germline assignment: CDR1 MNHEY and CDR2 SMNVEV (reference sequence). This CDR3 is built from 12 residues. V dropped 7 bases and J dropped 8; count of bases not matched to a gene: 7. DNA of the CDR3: TGTGCCAGCACGACAGGGAGCGGAGGCTACACCTTC. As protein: CASTTGSGGYTF.

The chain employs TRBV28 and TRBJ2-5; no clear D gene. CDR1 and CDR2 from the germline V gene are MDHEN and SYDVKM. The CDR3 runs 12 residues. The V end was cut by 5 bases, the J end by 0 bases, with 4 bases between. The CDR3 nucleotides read TGTGCCAGCAGTGACTACCAAGAGACCCAGTACTTC. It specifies CASSDYQETQYF.

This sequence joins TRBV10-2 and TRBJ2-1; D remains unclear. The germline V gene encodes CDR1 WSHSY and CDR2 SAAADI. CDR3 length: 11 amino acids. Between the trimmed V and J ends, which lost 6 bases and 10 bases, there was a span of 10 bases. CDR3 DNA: TGCGCCAGCAGCCCCGCGAGAGAGCAGTTCTTC. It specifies CASSPAREQFF.

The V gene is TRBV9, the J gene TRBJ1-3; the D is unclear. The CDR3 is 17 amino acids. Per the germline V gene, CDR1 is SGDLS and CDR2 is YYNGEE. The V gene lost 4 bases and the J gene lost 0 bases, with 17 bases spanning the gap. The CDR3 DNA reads TGTGCCAGCAGCCCCACACTAAACCCCCTCTCTGGAAACACCATATATTTT. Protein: CASSPTLNPLSGNTIYF.

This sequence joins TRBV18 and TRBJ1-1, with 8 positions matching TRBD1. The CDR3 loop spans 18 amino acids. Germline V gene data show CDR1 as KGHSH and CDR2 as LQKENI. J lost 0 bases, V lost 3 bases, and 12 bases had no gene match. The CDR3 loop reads CASSPLQGGTLMNTEAFF. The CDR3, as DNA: TGTGCCAGCTCACCCCTACAGGGGGGGACTTTGATGAACACTGAAGCTTTCTTT.

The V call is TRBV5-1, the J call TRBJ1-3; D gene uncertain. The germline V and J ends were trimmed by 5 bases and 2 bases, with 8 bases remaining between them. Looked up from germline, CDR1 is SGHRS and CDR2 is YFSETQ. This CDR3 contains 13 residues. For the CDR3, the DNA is TGCGCCAGCAGGGACCGAGCTGGAAACACCATATATTTT. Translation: CASRDRAGNTIYF.

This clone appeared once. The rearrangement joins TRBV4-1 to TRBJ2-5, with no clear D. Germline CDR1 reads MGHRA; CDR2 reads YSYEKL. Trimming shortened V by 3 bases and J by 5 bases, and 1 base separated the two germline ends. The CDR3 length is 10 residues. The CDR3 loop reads CASSQETQYF. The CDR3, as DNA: TGCGCCAGCAGCCAGGAGACCCAGTACTTC.

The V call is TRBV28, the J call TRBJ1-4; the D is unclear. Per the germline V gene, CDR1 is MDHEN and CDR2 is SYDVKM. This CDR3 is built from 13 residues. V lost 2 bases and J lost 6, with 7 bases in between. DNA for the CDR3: TGTGCCAGCAGTTTAGGTGGAGATGAAAAACTGTTTTTT. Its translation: CASSLGGDEKLFF.

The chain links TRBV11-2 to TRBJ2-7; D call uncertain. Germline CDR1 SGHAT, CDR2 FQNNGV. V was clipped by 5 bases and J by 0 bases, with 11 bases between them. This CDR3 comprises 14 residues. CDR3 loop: CASSPPGGSYEQYF. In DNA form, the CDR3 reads TGTGCCAGCAGCCCCCCCGGTGGCTCCTACGAGCAGTACTTC.

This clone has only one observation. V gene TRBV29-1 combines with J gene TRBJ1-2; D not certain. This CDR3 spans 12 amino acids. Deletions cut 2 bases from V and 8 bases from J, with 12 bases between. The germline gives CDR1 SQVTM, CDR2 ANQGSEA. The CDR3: CSVEFRKPGYTF. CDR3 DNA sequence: TGCAGCGTTGAATTTCGAAAACCGGGCTACACCTTC.

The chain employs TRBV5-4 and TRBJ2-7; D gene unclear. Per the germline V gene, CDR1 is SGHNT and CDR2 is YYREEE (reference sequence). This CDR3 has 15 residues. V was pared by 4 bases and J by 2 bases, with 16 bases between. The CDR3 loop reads CASSPGGRRPYEQYF. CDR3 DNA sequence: TGTGCCAGCAGCCCCGGCGGCCGCCGCCCCTACGAGCAGTACTTC.

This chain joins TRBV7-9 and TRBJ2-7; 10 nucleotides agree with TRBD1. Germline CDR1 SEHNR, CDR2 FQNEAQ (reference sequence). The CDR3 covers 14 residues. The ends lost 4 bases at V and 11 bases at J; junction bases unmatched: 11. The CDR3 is CASSSSGDRGGEYF. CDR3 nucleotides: TGTGCCAGCAGCTCCTCCGGGGACAGGGGAGGGGAGTACTTC.

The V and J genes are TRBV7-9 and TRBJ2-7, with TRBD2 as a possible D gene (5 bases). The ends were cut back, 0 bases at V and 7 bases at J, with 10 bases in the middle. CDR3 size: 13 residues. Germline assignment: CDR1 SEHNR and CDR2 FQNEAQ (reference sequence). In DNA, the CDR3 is TGTGCCAGCAGCTTAGCGGGAGTGGGGGAGCAGTACTTC. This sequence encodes CASSLAGVGEQYF.

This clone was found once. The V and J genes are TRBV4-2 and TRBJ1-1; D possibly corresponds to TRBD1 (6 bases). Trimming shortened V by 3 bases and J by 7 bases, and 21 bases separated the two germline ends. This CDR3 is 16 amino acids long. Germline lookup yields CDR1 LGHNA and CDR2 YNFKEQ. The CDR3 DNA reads TGTGCCAGCAGCCAGGGGAGACAGGTACTGCACGGTGAAGCTTTCTTT. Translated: CASSQGRQVLHGEAFF.

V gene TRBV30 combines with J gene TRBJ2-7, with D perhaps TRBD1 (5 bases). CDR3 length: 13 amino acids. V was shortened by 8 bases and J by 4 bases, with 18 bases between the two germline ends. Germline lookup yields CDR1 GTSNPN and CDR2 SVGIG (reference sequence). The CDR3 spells CAIDQGLRYEQYF. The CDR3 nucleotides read TGTGCCATAGACCAGGGCCTGCGGTACGAGCAGTACTTC.

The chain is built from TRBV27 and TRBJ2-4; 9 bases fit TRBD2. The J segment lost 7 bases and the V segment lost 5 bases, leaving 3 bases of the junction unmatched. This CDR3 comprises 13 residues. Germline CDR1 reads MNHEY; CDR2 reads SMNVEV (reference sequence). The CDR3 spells CASSLSGSNIQYF. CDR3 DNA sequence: TGTGCCAGCAGTCTTAGCGGGAGTAACATTCAGTACTTC.

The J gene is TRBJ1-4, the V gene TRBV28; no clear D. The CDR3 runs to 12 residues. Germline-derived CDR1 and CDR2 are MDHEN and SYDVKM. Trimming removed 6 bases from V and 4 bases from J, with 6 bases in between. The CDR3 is CASRALNEKLFF. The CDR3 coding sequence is TGTGCCAGCAGAGCTCTTAATGAAAAACTGTTTTTT.

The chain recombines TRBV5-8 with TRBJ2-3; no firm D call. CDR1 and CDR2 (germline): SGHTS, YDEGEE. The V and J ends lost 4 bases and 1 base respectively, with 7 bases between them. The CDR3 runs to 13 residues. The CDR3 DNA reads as TGTGCCAGCAGCCCTCCAGGCACAGATACGCAGTATTTT. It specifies CASSPPGTDTQYF. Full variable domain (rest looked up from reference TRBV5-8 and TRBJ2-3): EAGVTQSPTHLIKTRGQQATLRCSPISGHTSVYWYQQALGLGLQFLLWYDEGEERNRGNFPPRFSGRQFPNYSSELNVNALELEDSALYLCASSPPGTDTQYFGPGTRLTVL.

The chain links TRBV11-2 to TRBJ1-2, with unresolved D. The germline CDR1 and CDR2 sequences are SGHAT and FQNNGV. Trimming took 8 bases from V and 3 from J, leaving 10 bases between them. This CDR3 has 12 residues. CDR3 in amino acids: CASAALHYGYTF. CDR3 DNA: TGTGCCAGCGCGGCCCTTCACTATGGCTACACCTTC. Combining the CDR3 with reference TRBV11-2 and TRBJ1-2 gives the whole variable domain EAGVAQSPRYKIIEKRQSVAFWCNPISGHATLYWYQQILGQGPKLLIQFQNNGVVDDSQLPKDRFSAERLKGVDSTLKIQPAKLEDSAVYLCASAALHYGYTFGSGTRLTVV.

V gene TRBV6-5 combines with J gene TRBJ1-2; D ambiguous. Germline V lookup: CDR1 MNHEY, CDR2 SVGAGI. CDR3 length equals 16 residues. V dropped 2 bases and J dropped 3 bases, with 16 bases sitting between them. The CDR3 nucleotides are TGTGCCAGCAGTTACGGGGTTGTAGGATTGTACTATGGCTACACCTTC. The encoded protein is CASSYGVVGLYYGYTF.

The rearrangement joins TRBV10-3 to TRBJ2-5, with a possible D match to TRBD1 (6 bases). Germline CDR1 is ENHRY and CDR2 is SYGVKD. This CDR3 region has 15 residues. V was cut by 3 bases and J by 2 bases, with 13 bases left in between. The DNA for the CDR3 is TGTGCCATCAGTGACAGGGGACGGAGGCAAGAGACCCAGTACTTC. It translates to CAISDRGRRQETQYF.

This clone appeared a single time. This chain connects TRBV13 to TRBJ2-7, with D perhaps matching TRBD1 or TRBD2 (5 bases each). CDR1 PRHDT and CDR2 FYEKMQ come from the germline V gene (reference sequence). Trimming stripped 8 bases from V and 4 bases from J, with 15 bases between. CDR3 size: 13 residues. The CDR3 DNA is TGTGCCAGCGGAAGGGACGGAAGTTACGAGCAGTACTTC. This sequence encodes CASGRDGSYEQYF. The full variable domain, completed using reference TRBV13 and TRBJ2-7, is AAGVIQSPRHLIKEKRETATLKCYPIPRHDTVYWYQQGPGQDPQFLISFYEKMQSDKGSIPDRFSAQQFSDYHSELNMSSLELGDSALYFCASGRDGSYEQYFGPGTRLTVT.

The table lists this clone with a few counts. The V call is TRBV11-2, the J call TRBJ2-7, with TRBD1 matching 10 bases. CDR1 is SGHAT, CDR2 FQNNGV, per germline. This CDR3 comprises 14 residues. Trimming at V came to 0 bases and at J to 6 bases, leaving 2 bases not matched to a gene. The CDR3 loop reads CASSLDGDRGEQYF. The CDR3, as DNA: TGTGCCAGCAGCTTAGATGGGGACAGGGGCGAGCAGTACTTC. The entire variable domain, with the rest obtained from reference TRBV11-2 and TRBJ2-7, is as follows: EAGVAQSPRYKIIEKRQSVAFWCNPISGHATLYWYQQILGQGPKLLIQFQNNGVVDDSQLPKDRFSAERLKGVDSTLKIQPAKLEDSAVYLCASSLDGDRGEQYFGPGTRLTVT.